This T cell receptor (beta chain) was found in a study of cytomegalovirus exposure and HLA in healthy donors. Whole-study results and caveats: For most TCR beta V segments, an earlier analysis put the productive rate at about 90% or about 30% of the time. Researchers reported from a later analysis that most CMV-associated TCR beta chains appeared HLA-restricted.

V was shortened by 9 bases and J by 7 bases, with 11 bases between the two germline ends. CDR3 length: 11 amino acids. CDR1 and CDR2 from the germline V gene are LNHNV and YYDKDF (reference sequence). 60 Vbeta and 13 Jbeta primers were used in PCR. The assay was immunoSEQ multiplex PCR, and TCRdb's table has in-frame clones only and misses some. The top ten clones hold roughly 4.5% of a sample with 75,000 to 95,000 clones, roughly 78% of them seen once. As to this clone: Antigen: not known.

What was sequenced was PBMCs. This clonotype originated in a woman aged 35 to 49 in good health and CMV-seropositive. The chain has TRBV15 and TRBJ2-3; TRBD2 is a possible D gene (5 bases). The CDR3: CATLGGNTQYF. DNA for the CDR3: TGTGCCACGCTCGGAGGAAATACGCAGTATTTT.